A selection of T cell receptor beta chains follows, all from one sample in a study of blood T cell repertoires in COVID-19. Generated by immunoSEQ multiplex PCR, the TCRdb table keeps only in-frame clones and is missing some. The table records under 40,000 clones, roughly 94% of them present only once. The specimen sequenced was peripheral blood. The receptors stem from a human donor with active COVID-19. The donor label of this sample is uncertain. CDR3s include the opening cysteine and the closing phenylalanine or tryptophan. A D gene is named only where the DNA matches it firmly. A row's size may be missing; if present it is once, few, many or a size class.

j_gene: TRBJ2-5; d_gene: NA; abundance: NA; v_gene: TRBV24-1; CDR3aa: CATSVPGNQETQYF; CDR3nt: TGTGCCACCAGTGTCCCGGGGAACCAAGAGACCCAGTACTTC
j_gene: TRBJ1-1; d_gene: NA; abundance: NA; v_gene: TRBV11-1; CDR3aa: CASSLVDLRGTEAFF; CDR3nt: TGTGCCAGCAGCTTAGTTGACTTAAGGGGCACTGAAGCTTTCTTT
j_gene: TRBJ2-7; d_gene: NA; abundance: NA; v_gene: TRBV7-2; CDR3aa: CASSLAQVVSYEQYF; CDR3nt: TGTGCCAGCAGCTTAGCACAGGTTGTCTCCTACGAGCAGTACTTC
j_gene: TRBJ1-1; d_gene: NA; abundance: NA; v_gene: TRBV6-5; CDR3aa: CASRTGFGGFTEAFF; CDR3nt: TGTGCCAGCAGAACGGGGTTCGGAGGGTTCACTGAAGCTTTCTTT
j_gene: TRBJ2-1; d_gene: TRBD2; abundance: once; v_gene: TRBV3-1/TRBV3-2; CDR3aa: CASSTSGSGEQFF; CDR3nt: TGTGCCAGCAGCACTAGCGGGAGTGGTGAGCAGTTCTTC
j_gene: TRBJ2-3; d_gene: NA; abundance: NA; v_gene: TRBV19; CDR3aa: CASSIRGLARTDTQYF; CDR3nt: TGTGCCAGTAGTATTAGGGGATTAGCAAGGACAGATACGCAGTATTTT
j_gene: TRBJ2-1; d_gene: TRBD1; abundance: NA; v_gene: TRBV19; CDR3aa: CASSIGTGGYEQFF; CDR3nt: TGTGCCAGTAGTATCGGGACAGGGGGATATGAGCAGTTCTTC
j_gene: TRBJ2-7; d_gene: TRBD2; abundance: NA; v_gene: TRBV18; CDR3aa: CASSPETSGYEQYF; CDR3nt: TGTGCCAGCTCACCAGAGACTAGCGGATACGAGCAGTACTTC
j_gene: TRBJ1-2; d_gene: TRBD1; abundance: NA; v_gene: TRBV5-6; CDR3aa: CASRGQGNYGYTF; CDR3nt: TGTGCCAGCAGGGGACAGGGGAACTATGGCTACACCTTC
j_gene: TRBJ2-3; d_gene: NA; abundance: NA; v_gene: TRBV11-3; CDR3aa: CASSFSGGGIQYF; CDR3nt: TGTGCCAGCAGCTTTTCGGGTGGGGGGATTCAGTATTTT
j_gene: TRBJ1-5; d_gene: TRBD1; abundance: NA; v_gene: TRBV2; CDR3aa: CASPTPDRVLGQPQHF; CDR3nt: TGTGCCAGCCCTACCCCGGACAGGGTTTTAGGTCAGCCCCAGCATTTT
j_gene: TRBJ1-1; d_gene: NA; abundance: NA; v_gene: TRBV7-9; CDR3aa: CATRAAGGTEAFF; CDR3nt: TGTGCCACCAGAGCTGCCGGGGGCACTGAAGCTTTCTTT
j_gene: TRBJ1-1; d_gene: NA; abundance: once; v_gene: TRBV4-1; CDR3aa: CASSQDRDTQNTEAFF; CDR3nt: TGCGCCAGCAGCCAAGACCGGGACACCCAAAACACTGAAGCTTTCTTT
j_gene: TRBJ2-3; d_gene: NA; abundance: NA; v_gene: TRBV7-2; CDR3aa: CASSPGGLGTDTQYF; CDR3nt: TGTGCCAGCTCGCCTGGGGGGTTAGGCACAGATACGCAGTATTTT
j_gene: TRBJ1-5; d_gene: TRBD1; abundance: NA; v_gene: TRBV15; CDR3aa: CATSRRQGAQPQHF; CDR3nt: TGTGCCACCAGCCGTAGACAGGGAGCCCAGCCCCAGCATTTT
j_gene: TRBJ1-4; d_gene: TRBD1; abundance: NA; v_gene: TRBV6-5; CDR3aa: CASVRDRTNEKLFF; CDR3nt: TGTGCCAGCGTCCGGGACAGGACTAATGAAAAACTGTTTTTT
j_gene: TRBJ2-4; d_gene: TRBD1; abundance: NA; v_gene: TRBV5-4; CDR3aa: CASSLGRTGANIQYF; CDR3nt: TGTGCCAGCAGCTTGGGGAGGACAGGGGCTAACATTCAGTACTTC
j_gene: TRBJ2-5; d_gene: TRBD1; abundance: NA; v_gene: TRBV10-2; CDR3aa: CASRPQGAGETQYF; CDR3nt: TGCGCCAGCAGGCCCCAGGGGGCGGGGGAGACCCAGTACTTC
j_gene: TRBJ1-2; d_gene: NA; abundance: NA; v_gene: TRBV15; CDR3aa: CATSRDLSMAGATNYGYTF; CDR3nt: TGTGCCACCAGCAGAGATCTAAGTATGGCAGGGGCTACTAACTATGGCTACACCTTC
j_gene: TRBJ2-1; d_gene: NA; abundance: NA; v_gene: TRBV19; CDR3aa: CASSKLPGLQSGEQFF; CDR3nt: TGTGCCAGTAGTAAACTCCCGGGACTTCAGAGCGGTGAGCAGTTCTTC
j_gene: TRBJ2-4; d_gene: TRBD1; abundance: NA; v_gene: TRBV10-2; CDR3aa: CAVPGQPKNIQYF; CDR3nt: TGCGCCGTTCCGGGACAGCCGAAAAACATTCAGTACTTC
j_gene: TRBJ1-1; d_gene: NA; abundance: once; v_gene: TRBV9; CDR3aa: CASSPQGPTNPNTEAFF; CDR3nt: TGTGCCAGCAGCCCCCAGGGGCCCACCAACCCTAACACTGAAGCTTTCTTT
j_gene: TRBJ2-1; d_gene: TRBD2; abundance: NA; v_gene: TRBV29-1; CDR3aa: CGVGNGRAGNEQFF; CDR3nt: TGCGGGGTCGGTAACGGGAGGGCAGGAAATGAGCAGTTCTTC
j_gene: TRBJ2-2; d_gene: NA; abundance: NA; v_gene: TRBV7-2; CDR3aa: CASSLRRFYTGELFF; CDR3nt: TGTGCCAGCAGCTTAAGGAGATTTTACACCGGGGAGCTGTTTTTT
j_gene: TRBJ1-2; d_gene: NA; abundance: NA; v_gene: TRBV19; CDR3aa: CASSIGRDRLQNYGYTF; CDR3nt: TGTGCCAGTAGTATCGGGAGGGATCGTCTTCAGAACTATGGCTACACCTTC
j_gene: TRBJ2-1; d_gene: TRBD2; abundance: NA; v_gene: TRBV24-1; CDR3aa: CATSGPSGGANEQFF; CDR3nt: TGTGCCACCAGTGGCCCTAGCGGGGGGGCAAATGAGCAGTTCTTC
j_gene: TRBJ1-4; d_gene: NA; abundance: NA; v_gene: TRBV11-2; CDR3aa: CASSLNPGSNEKLFF; CDR3nt: TGTGCCAGCAGCTTAAATCCGGGGTCTAATGAAAAACTGTTTTTT
j_gene: TRBJ1-4; d_gene: TRBD1; abundance: NA; v_gene: TRBV2; CDR3aa: CASSGTGKNEKLFF; CDR3nt: TGTGCCAGCAGCGGGACAGGGAAGAATGAAAAACTGTTTTTT
j_gene: TRBJ1-1; d_gene: TRBD1; abundance: NA; v_gene: TRBV5-1; CDR3aa: CASSSGQRGTEAFF; CDR3nt: TGCGCCAGCAGCTCGGGACAGCGAGGCACTGAAGCTTTCTTT
j_gene: TRBJ1-5; d_gene: TRBD1; abundance: few; v_gene: TRBV2; CDR3aa: CASNLGQGGQPQHF; CDR3nt: TGTGCCAGCAACCTGGGACAGGGAGGTCAGCCCCAGCATTTT
j_gene: TRBJ2-7; d_gene: TRBD2; abundance: NA; v_gene: TRBV4-1; CDR3aa: CASSQDLSGRYEQYF; CDR3nt: TGCGCCAGCAGCCAAGATCTTAGCGGGAGGTACGAGCAGTACTTC
j_gene: TRBJ2-3; d_gene: NA; abundance: NA; v_gene: TRBV6-5; CDR3aa: CASSRSSVTDTQYF; CDR3nt: TGTGCCAGCAGCAGATCTAGCGTCACAGATACGCAGTATTTT
j_gene: TRBJ2-7; d_gene: NA; abundance: NA; v_gene: TRBV5-1; CDR3aa: CASSPRDTGYEQYF; CDR3nt: TGCGCCAGCAGCCCCCGGGACACTGGCTACGAGCAGTACTTC
j_gene: TRBJ1-2; d_gene: TRBD1; abundance: NA; v_gene: TRBV28; CDR3aa: CASSRQGVWGYTF; CDR3nt: TGTGCCAGCAGTAGACAGGGGGTTTGGGGCTACACCTTC
j_gene: TRBJ2-7; d_gene: TRBD2; abundance: NA; v_gene: TRBV10-2; CDR3aa: CASLYFGTSGALLGGEQYF; CDR3nt: TGCGCCAGCCTGTACTTCGGAACTAGCGGGGCGCTCCTAGGTGGCGAGCAGTACTTC
j_gene: TRBJ1-1; d_gene: NA; abundance: NA; v_gene: TRBV6-5; CDR3aa: CASSSTKNTEAFF; CDR3nt: TGTGCCAGCAGTTCGACAAAGAACACTGAAGCTTTCTTT
j_gene: TRBJ1-5; d_gene: NA; abundance: NA; v_gene: TRBV7-9; CDR3aa: CASSLGRGNQPQHF; CDR3nt: TGTGCCAGCAGCTTGGGGAGGGGCAATCAGCCCCAGCATTTT
j_gene: TRBJ2-5; d_gene: TRBD1; abundance: NA; v_gene: TRBV27; CDR3aa: CASSLSPGQVETQYF; CDR3nt: TGTGCCAGCAGTTTATCTCCAGGACAGGTGGAGACCCAGTACTTC
j_gene: TRBJ1-2; d_gene: NA; abundance: few; v_gene: TRBV7-2; CDR3aa: CASSLSPPAQGEGYTF; CDR3nt: TGTGCCAGCAGCTTGAGTCCCCCGGCACAGGGCGAAGGCTACACCTTC
j_gene: TRBJ2-4; d_gene: NA; abundance: NA; v_gene: TRBV5-6; CDR3aa: CASSYSDRRNIQYF; CDR3nt: TGTGCCAGCAGTTACTCGGACAGACGGAACATTCAGTACTTC
j_gene: TRBJ2-5; d_gene: TRBD2; abundance: NA; v_gene: TRBV5-5; CDR3aa: CARRAGGSIETQYF; CDR3nt: TGTGCCCGCCGGGCGGGGGGGAGTATAGAGACCCAGTACTTC
j_gene: TRBJ2-5; d_gene: TRBD1; abundance: NA; v_gene: TRBV9; CDR3aa: CASSGTGGWETQYF; CDR3nt: TGTGCCAGCAGCGGGACAGGGGGCTGGGAGACCCAGTACTTC
j_gene: TRBJ2-2; d_gene: TRBD2; abundance: NA; v_gene: TRBV10-3; CDR3aa: CAISEPGLARTGELFF; CDR3nt: TGTGCCATCAGTGAACCCGGACTAGCACGTACCGGGGAGCTGTTTTTT
j_gene: TRBJ1-2; d_gene: NA; abundance: NA; v_gene: TRBV4-1; CDR3aa: CASSHPSGDGYTF; CDR3nt: TGCGCCAGCAGCCACCCCTCAGGGGATGGCTACACCTTC
j_gene: TRBJ1-6; d_gene: NA; abundance: NA; v_gene: TRBV18; CDR3aa: CASSLREEDSPLHF; CDR3nt: TGTGCCAGCTCCCTGCGGGAGGAGGATTCACCCCTCCACTTT
j_gene: TRBJ1-5; d_gene: TRBD1; abundance: NA; v_gene: TRBV6-2/TRBV6-3; CDR3aa: CASSYGQGFQPQHF; CDR3nt: TGTGCCAGCAGTTACGGACAGGGTTTTCAGCCCCAGCATTTT
j_gene: TRBJ2-1; d_gene: NA; abundance: NA; v_gene: TRBV5-1; CDR3aa: CASSLEQGYNEQFF; CDR3nt: TGCGCCAGCAGCTTGGAACAGGGTTACAATGAGCAGTTCTTC
j_gene: TRBJ2-5; d_gene: NA; abundance: NA; v_gene: TRBV5-1; CDR3aa: CASSLVIEETQYF; CDR3nt: TGCGCCAGCAGCTTGGTTATCGAAGAGACCCAGTACTTC
j_gene: TRBJ2-7; d_gene: TRBD1; abundance: NA; v_gene: TRBV5-8; CDR3aa: CASSLVPGQDRYEQYF; CDR3nt: TGTGCCAGCAGCTTGGTCCCAGGACAGGACCGCTACGAGCAGTACTTC
j_gene: TRBJ1-5; d_gene: TRBD1; abundance: NA; v_gene: TRBV19; CDR3aa: CASRRTGQYSNQPQHF; CDR3nt: TGTGCCAGTAGAAGGACAGGACAGTATAGCAATCAGCCCCAGCATTTT
j_gene: TRBJ1-2; d_gene: NA; abundance: NA; v_gene: TRBV5-1; CDR3aa: CASALENQGSDGYTF; CDR3nt: TGCGCCAGCGCACTTGAGAACCAGGGTTCAGATGGCTACACCTTC
j_gene: TRBJ1-2; d_gene: NA; abundance: NA; v_gene: TRBV9; CDR3aa: CASSSRQSEPYGYTF; CDR3nt: TGTGCCAGCAGCTCCAGACAGTCAGAACCCTATGGCTACACCTTC
j_gene: TRBJ2-7; d_gene: NA; abundance: NA; v_gene: TRBV29-1; CDR3aa: CSVGKGYEQYF; CDR3nt: TGCAGCGTTGGAAAGGGGTACGAGCAGTACTTC
j_gene: TRBJ1-1; d_gene: NA; abundance: NA; v_gene: TRBV7-8; CDR3aa: CASSLGPGGTEAFF; CDR3nt: TGTGCCAGCAGCTTAGGCCCGGGAGGCACTGAAGCTTTCTTT
j_gene: TRBJ1-2; d_gene: NA; abundance: NA; v_gene: TRBV5-4; CDR3aa: CASSPWGGDYGYTF; CDR3nt: TGTGCCAGCAGCCCGTGGGGGGGCGACTATGGCTACACCTTC